This TCR beta chain was identified during a study of T cells expressing NK-cell markers. For the study at large: There were seven HCMV-seropositive donors and one seronegative donor among the eight sequenced.

Comment on this clonotype: Its antigen is undetermined.

5'RACE template switching with UMIs produced the TCR beta cDNA. TCRdb reprocessed the 5' RACE reads; each CDR3 protein has one entry and no DNA is given. The sample holds about 110,000 distinct CDR3 sequences. The CDR3 runs to 14 residues. Per germline, CDR1 ENHRY and CDR2 SYGVKD. Study results and caveats: Topping the CD3+CD56-NKG2C+ fraction as well were these clonotypes, in a few donors. Six donors had dominant NKG2C+ clonotypes that comprised roughly 1.0-8% of their CD8+ T cells.

The V call is TRBV10-3, the J call TRBJ2-1; the D gene TCRdb calls, TRBD1, cannot be checked with no DNA. The sequenced material came from blood T cells: a sorted CD56 or NKG2C T cell subset, CD4+ or CD8+ T cells, or bulk PBMC T cells (not recorded which). The source of this sequence is a woman between 18 and 70 years old in good health. This CDR3 is CAISELGGDNEQFF.